The subject of this entry is one T cell receptor (beta chain). The sample belongs to a study of shared T cell receptors in the human thymus. Sequenced by immunoSEQ multiplex PCR; TCRdb stores in-frame clones only, minus some. The repertoire holds 650,000 to 950,000 clones, with over 75% as singletons. This sample was shared with a second study, whose subject was human thymus T cells. From that second work: Blood and thymic repertoires both appeared biased in V and J gene usage.

This clonotype was obtained from a girl younger than two with a congenital heart defect. Sequencing was done on a sample of thymocytes.

CDR3 nucleotide sequence: TGCGCCAGCAGCCAAGGGGACGACAGGGGAAACACCATATATTTT. Translated: CASSQGDDRGNTIYF. V usage is TRBV4-3 and J usage is TRBJ1-3; D is possibly TRBD1 (6 bases). CDR1 and CDR2 (germline): LGHNA, YSLEER. The CDR3 is 15 amino acids. V dropped 1 base and J dropped 4 bases, with 11 bases sitting between them.